The rows below give T cell receptor beta chains drawn from one sample of a study of PD-L1 blockade in urothelial cancer. Repertoires were generated with immunoSEQ multiplex PCR, while TCRdb's copy carries only in-frame clones and drops some. The table lists tens of thousands of clones, approximately 84% of them singletons. The starting material was PBMCs, obtained around atezolizumab (anti-PD-L1) treatment. The receptors shown here come from a man aged 55 to 70 with urothelial cancer. Each CDR3 is given with its conserved first and last residue. D genes are given only for firm matches. Not all rows give a size; the values are once, few, many and, for expanded clones, a class.

.	.	TRBV2	TRBJ2-1	TGTGCCACAACAGGGTTCGATGAGCAGTTCTTC	CATTGFDEQFF
.	.	TRBV14	TRBJ2-7	TGTGCCAGCAGCCAACTACAGACAGTGGACGAGCAGTACTTC	CASSQLQTVDEQYF
.	.	TRBV30	TRBJ1-1	TGTGCCTGGAGTCGGACAGTGGGAACTGAAGCTTTCTTT	CAWSRTVGTEAFF
once	.	TRBV23-1	TRBJ2-7	TGCGCCAGCAGTCAGGGCAGGGAAGGGAATTTCTCCTACGAGCAGTACTTC	CASSQGREGNFSYEQYF
once	TRBD1	TRBV11-2	TRBJ2-3	TGTGCCAGCAGCTTAGAACTCGGCAGGGGGCGAAGAGATACGCAGTATTTT	CASSLELGRGRRDTQYF
.	TRBD2	TRBV2	TRBJ2-5	TGTGCCAGCAGTGAACAAGCGGGGGGGCTGGAGACCCAGTACTTC	CASSEQAGGLETQYF
.	TRBD2	TRBV7-9	TRBJ2-3	TGTGCCAGCAGCTTATTGGCTAGCGGAAGCACAGATACGCAGTATTTT	CASSLLASGSTDTQYF
once	TRBD2	TRBV7-2	TRBJ2-2	TGTGCCAGCAGCTTCCAGCGGGGGGGTGGCACCGGGGAGCTGTTTTTT	CASSFQRGGGTGELFF
.	TRBD1	TRBV4-3	TRBJ1-1	TGCGCCAGCAGCCAACCTGACAGGGGAGGGGAAGCTTTCTTT	CASSQPDRGGEAFF
once	.	TRBV29-1	TRBJ1-3	TGCAGCGGGGGAGGGGGCTCTGGAAACACCATATATTTT	CSGGGGSGNTIYF
.	.	TRBV7-2	TRBJ2-3	TGTGCCAGCACCCCCCCGCGGATGTGGACAGATACGCAGTATTTT	CASTPPRMWTDTQYF
.	.	TRBV18	TRBJ1-1	TGTGCCAGCTCACCAAGGCCAAGAAGGGAGATGAACACTGAAGCTTTCTTT	CASSPRPRREMNTEAFF